Presented here are 32 T cell receptor beta chains from one specimen sequenced in a study of B cell selection in AIRE deficiency. TCRdb's copy holds only in-frame clones and misses some; the assay was immunoSEQ multiplex PCR. The sample lists under 30,000 clones, roughly 97% occurring once. CD4+CD127+ cells were sorted as the conventional CD4 T cells. The sequenced sample was conventional CD4+ T cells sorted from PBMCs. Every receptor here comes from a human donor with AIRE deficiency.

J is TRBJ2-1 and V is TRBV19; 8 bases match TRBD2. The CDR3 is 14 amino acids. Germline CDR1 and CDR2: LNHDA and SQIVND (reference sequence). Trimming took 8 bases from V and 2 from J; bases not matched to a gene: 5. CDR3 bases: TGTGCCAGTGAGAGCGGGAGCACCTACAATGAGCAGTTCTTC. Protein product: CASESGSTYNEQFF.

This sequence joins TRBV7-9 and TRBJ2-1; TRBD2 aligns across 11 bases. This CDR3 comprises 16 residues. CDR1 is SEHNR and CDR2 is FQNEAQ in the germline V gene (reference sequence). V lost 5 bases, J lost 5 bases, and 8 bases stayed unmatched. For the CDR3, the DNA is TGTGCCAGCAGCCACACACCGGGACTAGCGGACAATGAGCAGTTCTTC. Translating it yields CASSHTPGLADNEQFF.

This chain uses TRBV19 with TRBJ1-4; no clear D. Trimming pared 3 bases from V and 1 base from J, leaving 12 bases between. The CDR3 totals 16 residues. Germline lookup yields CDR1 LNHDA and CDR2 SQIVND (reference sequence). CDR3 protein: CASSIPKRGTNEKLFF. Written as DNA, the CDR3 is TGTGCCAGTAGTATTCCAAAACGGGGAACTAATGAAAAACTGTTTTTT.

The CDR3 region has the DNA TGTGCCAGCAGCTATGACAGACGTCCAGGGGAAAAACTGTTTTTT. This sequence encodes CASSYDRRPGEKLFF. The V call is TRBV6-5, the J call TRBJ1-4; a weak D match, TRBD1 (5 bases). The CDR3 is 15 amino acids. Germline V gene sequence: CDR1 MNHEY, CDR2 SVGAGI. V was clipped by 6 bases and J by 8 bases, with 19 bases between them.

This chain connects TRBV5-1 to TRBJ2-7, with 8 bases aligning to TRBD1. Germline trimming cut 3 bases from V and 2 bases from J; bases unmatched to any gene: 4. Germline values: CDR1 SGHRS, CDR2 YFSETQ. The CDR3 is 14 residues long. The CDR3 DNA is TGCGCCAGCAGCTCAGGGACAGGAACCTACGAGCAGTACTTC. This codes for CASSSGTGTYEQYF.

This clone has only one observation. The chain has TRBV14 and TRBJ2-7, with TRBD2 as a possible D gene (6 bases). V lost 3 bases and J lost 6, with 12 bases in between. This CDR3 region has 13 residues. Germline CDR1 and CDR2: SGHDN and FVKESK. Here the CDR3 DNA reads TGTGCCAGCAGCCACGCAGGAGCGGGCGAGCAGTACTTC. Protein product: CASSHAGAGEQYF. The full variable domain, completed using reference TRBV14 and TRBJ2-7, is EAGVTQFPSHSVIEKGQTVTLRCDPISGHDNLYWYRRVMGKEIKFLLHFVKESKQDESGMPNNRFLAERTGGTYSTLKVQPAELEDSGVYFCASSHAGAGEQYFGPGTRLTVT.

The rearrangement uses TRBV6-5 and TRBJ2-2; the D is unclear. Germline V gene lookup returns CDR1 MNHEY and CDR2 SVGAGI. V lost 4 bases, J lost 0 bases, and 9 bases lay in between. CDR3 size: 15 residues. CDR3 residues: CASSSLGSNTGELFF. CDR3 bases: TGTGCCAGCAGTTCTCTTGGCTCGAACACCGGGGAGCTGTTTTTT.

The chain links TRBV5-5 to TRBJ2-3, with D perhaps matching TRBD1 (5 bases). Germline values: CDR1 SGHKS, CDR2 YYEKEE (reference sequence). CDR3 length: 14 amino acids. V shed 5 bases and J shed 2 bases, with 12 bases lying between them. Here the CDR3 reads CASSSDRYTDTQYF. Here the CDR3 DNA reads TGTGCCAGCAGTTCAGACAGATACACAGATACGCAGTATTTT.

J is TRBJ2-7 and V is TRBV29-1, with 10 bases aligning to TRBD2. The CDR3 spans 15 residues. Germline assignment: CDR1 SQVTM and CDR2 ANQGSEA. The V gene end was trimmed by 4 bases and the J gene end by 2 bases; junction bases not matched to a gene: 8. The CDR3 here is CSVASGSNLPYEQYF. DNA for the CDR3: TGCAGCGTTGCTAGCGGGAGTAATCTCCCCTACGAGCAGTACTTC.

The chain recombines TRBV28 with TRBJ1-5; D remains unclear. Trimming cost V 8 bases and J 3 bases, with 14 bases left between them. Germline lookup yields CDR1 MDHEN and CDR2 SYDVKM. CDR3 size: 14 residues. This CDR3 is CASHERRINQPQHF. CDR3 nucleotides: TGTGCCAGCCATGAGCGCAGGATCAATCAGCCCCAGCATTTT.

The chain links TRBV28 to TRBJ2-5, with 9 nucleotides matching TRBD1. The germline V gene has CDR1 MDHEN and CDR2 SYDVKM. The CDR3 length is 15 residues. The V and J ends lost 4 bases and 5 bases, in that order; junction bases with no gene match: 8. CDR3 DNA: TGTGCCAGCAGTTCGGGACAGGGCTCACGGGAGACCCAGTACTTC. It encodes CASSSGQGSRETQYF.

This clone was recorded once. This chain connects TRBV25-1 to TRBJ1-2; tentative D call: TRBD1 (6 bases). This CDR3 is 16 amino acids long. V lost 2 bases and J lost 2, with 15 bases in between. The germline V gene encodes CDR1 MGHDK and CDR2 SYGVNS. The CDR3 DNA follows: TGTGCCAGCAGTGAACCCTCCGGAGGGGGAAACTATGGCTACACCTTC. Its protein is CASSEPSGGGNYGYTF.

The rearrangement joins TRBV4-1 to TRBJ2-7; 8 nucleotides align to TRBD2. Germline lookup yields CDR1 MGHRA and CDR2 YSYEKL. The CDR3 consists of 15 residues. The J segment lost 2 bases and the V segment lost 5 bases, leaving 8 bases of the junction unmatched. CDR3 DNA: TGCGCCAGCAGCTCGTTCCGAGCGGGAGCCTACGAGCAGTACTTC. This codes for CASSSFRAGAYEQYF.

The rearrangement uses TRBV7-3 and TRBJ2-7; TRBD1 aligns across 8 bases. Germline V gives CDR1 SGHTA, CDR2 FQGTGA. This CDR3 is built from 16 residues. V trimming: 6 bases; J trimming: 1 base; junction bases outside the gene matches: 11. The DNA of the CDR3 is TGTGCCAGCAGTAACAAACAGGGGGGCCGTTCCTACGAGCAGTACTTC. It codes for CASSNKQGGRSYEQYF.

V is TRBV20-1 and J is TRBJ2-7, with TRBD1 as a possible D gene (5 bases). Trimming removed 5 bases at V and 3 bases at J, with 8 bases between. Germline values: CDR1 DFQATT, CDR2 SNEGSKA (reference sequence). This CDR3 region has 11 residues. The CDR3 nucleotides are TGCAGTGCTTCGACAGACTACGAGCAGTACTTC. Its translation: CSASTDYEQYF.

The chain joins TRBV4-1 to TRBJ1-1, with 9 positions matching TRBD1. Germline V gene sequence: CDR1 MGHRA, CDR2 YSYEKL. The V and J ends lost 1 base and 4 bases, in that order; junction bases with no gene match: 7. The CDR3 extends over 16 amino acids. Written as DNA, the CDR3 is TGCGCCAGCAGCCAAGTAGGGGACAGGGACGGCACTGAAGCTTTCTTT. Protein: CASSQVGDRDGTEAFF.

V is TRBV28 and J is TRBJ1-5; no clear D gene. Trimming cost V 6 bases and J 1 base, with 4 bases left between them. The germline V gene encodes CDR1 MDHEN and CDR2 SYDVKM. There are 12 residues in the CDR3. CDR3 coding DNA: TGTGCCAGCAGAGTGAGCAATCAGCCCCAGCATTTT. As protein: CASRVSNQPQHF.

This chain uses TRBV4-1 with TRBJ2-2; 10 bases fit TRBD2. The germline gives CDR1 MGHRA, CDR2 YSYEKL. This CDR3 has 16 amino acids. After removal of 0 bases from V and 5 bases from J, the junction contained 3 bases not matched to a gene. The CDR3: CASSQEAGGPTGELFF. In nucleotides, the CDR3 is TGCGCCAGCAGCCAAGAAGCGGGAGGGCCTACCGGGGAGCTGTTTTTT.

The chain employs TRBV11-3 and TRBJ2-1; D unresolved. CDR3 length equals 13 residues. Germline CDR1 and CDR2: SGHNT and YENEEA. Trimming shortened V by 5 bases and J by 8 bases, and 13 bases separated the two germline ends. For the CDR3, the DNA is TGTGCCAGCAGCCCCGAGGCAGTCCATGAGCAGTTCTTC. Its translation: CASSPEAVHEQFF.

V usage is TRBV28 and J usage is TRBJ1-5; D remains ambiguous. The CDR3 has 12 amino acids. V lost 3 bases, J lost 9 bases, and 9 bases lay in between. The V gene's germline CDR1 is MDHEN and CDR2 SYDVKM. CDR3: CASSLPPWPQHF. The CDR3 coding sequence is TGTGCCAGCAGTTTGCCCCCATGGCCCCAGCATTTT.

Only one count was recorded for this clone. The chain has TRBV28 and TRBJ2-5; D unclear. There are 14 residues in the CDR3. Germline-derived CDR1 and CDR2 are MDHEN and SYDVKM. V lost 5 bases and J 4 bases, leaving 14 bases between the germline ends. Written as DNA, the CDR3 is TGTGCCAGCAGTCGAAGTCGGGTTCCAGAGACCCAGTACTTC. This codes for CASSRSRVPETQYF.

The chain links TRBV6-5 to TRBJ1-4; TRBD1 is a possible D gene (6 bases). Germline V gene sequence: CDR1 MNHEY, CDR2 SVGAGI. The CDR3 spans 13 residues. V lost 0 bases and J lost 8, with 7 bases in between. The CDR3: CASSYSRGEKLFF. The CDR3 DNA sequence: TGTGCCAGCAGTTACTCCAGGGGAGAAAAACTGTTTTTT.

This clone was detected only once. V gene TRBV6-6 combines with J gene TRBJ2-3, with 9 bases aligning to TRBD1. Germline V gives CDR1 MNHNY, CDR2 SVGAGI (reference sequence). This CDR3 comprises 16 residues. Trimming took 6 bases from V and 3 from J; bases not matched to a gene: 10. In nucleotides, the CDR3 is TGTGCCAGCAGGGGGACAGGGACCCTAGGGACAGATACGCAGTATTTT. Amino acids: CASRGTGTLGTDTQYF.

In the case of this clone: The sample contains more than one DNA sequence encoding this CDR3. The genes are TRBV7-2 and TRBJ2-1; D unclear. Trimming took 5 bases from V and 6 from J, leaving 8 bases between them. Germline CDR1 reads SGHTA; CDR2 reads FQGNSA. The CDR3 covers 12 residues. CDR3 nucleotides: TGTGCCAGCAGCCCACTCGGCAATGAGCAGTTCTTC. Its protein is CASSPLGNEQFF. The variable domain in full, completed from reference TRBV7-2 and TRBJ2-1, reads GAGVSQSPSNKVTEKGKDVELRCDPISGHTALYWYRQSLGQGLEFLIYFQGNSAPDKSGLPSDRFSAERTGGSVSTLTIQRTQQEDSAVYLCASSPLGNEQFFGPGTRLTVL.

The CDR3 loop reads CASSSTTDRVPYEQYF. For the CDR3, the DNA is TGTGCCAGCAGCTCAACAACCGACAGGGTACCCTACGAGCAGTACTTC. The rearrangement links TRBV9 to TRBJ2-7, with 7 bases fitting TRBD1. Germline V lookup: CDR1 SGDLS, CDR2 YYNGEE. Losses at the gene ends were 4 bases for V and 2 bases for J; bases not matched to a gene: 12. The CDR3 loop spans 16 amino acids. The whole variable domain, remainder taken from reference TRBV9 and TRBJ2-7, is DSGVTQTPKHLITATGQRVTLRCSPRSGDLSVYWYQQSLDQGLQFLIQYYNGEERAKGNILERFSAQQFPDLHSELNLSSLELGDSALYFCASSSTTDRVPYEQYFGPGTRLTVT.

The V and J genes are TRBV7-3 and TRBJ2-2, with D perhaps matching TRBD2 (6 bases). Per germline, CDR1 SGHTA and CDR2 FQGTGA. Trimming cost V 2 bases and J 3 bases, with 10 bases left between them. The CDR3 length is 15 residues. The CDR3 spells CASSLGGPDTGELFF. In DNA form, the CDR3 reads TGTGCCAGCAGCTTAGGAGGGCCGGACACCGGGGAGCTGTTTTTT.

CDR3 DNA: TGTGCCAGCAGTTACACCGGACAGGCGAACACTGAAGCTTTCTTT. This encodes CASSYTGQANTEAFF. The V gene is TRBV6-6, the J gene TRBJ1-1, with TRBD1 identical over 7 bases. Germline CDR1 reads MNHNY; CDR2 reads SVGAGI (reference sequence). V shed 2 bases, J shed 1 base, and the junction held 4 bases outside the gene matches. This CDR3 is built from 15 residues.

The chain joins TRBV9 to TRBJ2-7; D is unresolved. This CDR3 region has 15 residues. With 4 bases removed from V and 6 bases from J, the gap between germline ends came to 20 bases. Germline loops: CDR1 SGDLS, CDR2 YYNGEE. The DNA of the CDR3 is TGTGCCAGCAGCCCCCGCTTTGACATTCTGGTCGAGCAGTACTTC. Protein sequence: CASSPRFDILVEQYF.

This chain links TRBV25-1 with TRBJ2-2; D unresolved. The V gene's germline CDR1 is MGHDK and CDR2 SYGVNS. The CDR3 extends over 14 amino acids. Between the trimmed V and J ends, which lost 2 bases and 8 bases, there was a span of 12 bases. The CDR3 loop reads CASSEARSSGELFF. CDR3 sequence (DNA): TGTGCCAGCAGTGAAGCCCGCTCTTCGGGGGAGCTGTTTTTT. Full variable domain (rest looked up from reference TRBV25-1 and TRBJ2-2): EADIYQTPRYLVIGTGKKITLECSQTMGHDKMYWYQQDPGMELHLIHYSYGVNSTEKGDLSSESTVSRIRTEHFPLTLESARPSHTSQYLCASSEARSSGELFFGEGSRLTVL.

The chain carries TRBV4-3 and TRBJ2-7; TRBD1 matches at 12 bases. The CDR3 is 16 amino acids. The germline CDR1 and CDR2 sequences are LGHNA and YSLEER. The V gene end was trimmed by 1 base and the J gene end by 4 bases; junction bases not matched to a gene: 5. As DNA, the CDR3 is TGCGCCAGCAGCCAAGGAGGGACAGGGGGCTTTTACGAGCAGTACTTC. Translating it yields CASSQGGTGGFYEQYF.

The chain uses TRBV6-5 and TRBJ1-1; D ambiguous. V lost 0 bases and J lost 1, with 6 bases in between. The germline gives CDR1 MNHEY, CDR2 SVGAGI. The CDR3 length is 14 residues. CDR3 sequence: CASSYSSANTEAFF. CDR3 DNA sequence: TGTGCCAGCAGTTACTCTTCGGCGAACACTGAAGCTTTCTTT.

The V and J genes are TRBV6-4 and TRBJ2-1, with 8 bases aligning to TRBD2. V dropped 2 bases and J dropped 7; count of bases not matched to a gene: 7. The CDR3 consists of 15 residues. From germline, CDR1 is MRHNA and CDR2 SNTAGT. CDR3 bases: TGTGCCAGCAGTGACGGGGAAGCGGGAGTTAATGAGCAGTTCTTC. This translates into CASSDGEAGVNEQFF.